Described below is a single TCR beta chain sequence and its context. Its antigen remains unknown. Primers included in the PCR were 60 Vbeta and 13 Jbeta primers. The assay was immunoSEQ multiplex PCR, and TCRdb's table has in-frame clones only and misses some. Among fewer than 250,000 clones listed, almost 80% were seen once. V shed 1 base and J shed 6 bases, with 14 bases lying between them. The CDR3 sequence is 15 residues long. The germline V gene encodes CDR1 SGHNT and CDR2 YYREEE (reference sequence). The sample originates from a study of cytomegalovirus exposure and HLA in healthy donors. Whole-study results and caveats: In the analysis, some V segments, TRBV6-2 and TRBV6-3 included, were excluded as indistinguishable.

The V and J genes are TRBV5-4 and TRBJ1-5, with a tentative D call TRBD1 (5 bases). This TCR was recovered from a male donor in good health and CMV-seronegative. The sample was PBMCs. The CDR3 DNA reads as TGTGCCAGCAGCTTGTACGGGGGGATCGCTCAGCCCCAGCATTTT. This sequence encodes CASSLYGGIAQPQHF. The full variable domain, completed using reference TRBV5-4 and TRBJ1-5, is ETGVTQSPTHLIKTRGQQVTLRCSSQSGHNTVSWYQQALGQGPQFIFQYYREEENGRGNFPPRFSGLQFPNYSSELNVNALELDDSALYLCASSLYGGIAQPQHFGDGTRLSIL.